The present TCR beta chain was sequenced within a study of blood T cell repertoires in COVID-19. The CDR3 extends over 17 amino acids. Produced via immunoSEQ multiplex PCR; TCRdb's table is partial and in-frame only. The sample carries 150,000 to 200,000 clones, more than 60% recorded once. This TCR was sampled from a man between 65 and 85 years old with acute or convalescent COVID-19. The sample taken for sequencing was peripheral blood. The chain joins TRBV21-1 to TRBJ2-6; the table's TRBD1 call for D was not verified on the DNA. TRBV21-1 is annotated as a pseudogene. The chain's CDR3 is CASTPGQGPAGANVLTF. The CDR3 region has the DNA TGTGCCAGCACTCCGGGACAGGGACCTGCTGGGGCCAACGTCCTGACTTTC.